The 8 T cell receptor beta chains in this list originate from one sample, sequenced in a study of human T cells and chemical hapten exposure. Sample time point: pre-sensitization, week 0. Regarding treatment: therapeutic diphenylcyclopropenone sensitization with weekly scalp DPC. From the RACE reads, TCRdb called clonotypes with MiXCR, one entry per CDR3 protein. In the table there are some 330,000 distinct CDR3 sequences, around 5.5% of which are singletons. This specimen consisted of whole blood, obtained in connection with sensitization to the hapten diphenylcyclopropenone (DPC). The receptors were sampled from a young woman with alopecia areata. Some clones in this sample may be carry-over from other donors' samples.

This clonotype was observed a few times. The chain recombines TRBV7-9 with TRBJ1-1; D is perhaps TRBD1 (6 bases). Looked up from germline, CDR1 is SEHNR and CDR2 is FQNEAQ (reference sequence). The CDR3 loop spans 13 amino acids. V was shortened by 3 bases and J by 7 bases, with 12 bases between the two germline ends. As DNA, the CDR3 is TGTGCCAGCAGCTTTACACAGGGTGATGAAGCTTTCTTT. Translation: CASSFTQGDEAFF.

This clonotype came up many times. This sequence joins TRBV20-1 and TRBJ1-2; D ambiguous. The CDR3 extends over 14 amino acids. From germline, CDR1 is DFQATT and CDR2 SNEGSKA (reference sequence). V was pared by 6 bases and J by 10 bases, with 24 bases between. CDR3: CSATPKSSSISYTF. The CDR3 DNA is TGCAGTGCGACGCCTAAAAGCTCCAGCATATCCTACACCTTC.

This clonotype was observed a handful of times. V and J are TRBV29-1 and TRBJ1-1; TRBD1 is a possible D gene (5 bases). Germline V CDR1 and CDR2: SQVTM, ANQGSEA. The CDR3 is 11 amino acids. V was cut by 5 bases and J by 13 bases, with 17 bases left in between. CDR3 bases: TGCAGCGTTCACCGGGACCCAGGAAGTTTCTTT. Encoded protein: CSVHRDPGSFF.

This chain uses TRBV28 with TRBJ2-5, with 7 bases that match TRBD1. This CDR3 spans 15 amino acids. J was trimmed by 2 bases and V by 5 bases; bases with no gene match: 8. Germline CDR1 MDHEN, CDR2 SYDVKM. The CDR3 DNA reads as TGTGCCAGCAGTGGTGCCGGGACAGCACAAGAGACCCAGTACTTC. Translating it yields CASSGAGTAQETQYF.

This clonotype appeared many times. This sequence joins TRBV7-2 and TRBJ1-2, with D possibly being TRBD1 (6 bases). Per germline, CDR1 SGHTA and CDR2 FQGNSA. This CDR3 is 16 amino acids long. Trimming left V 1 base short and J 2 bases short, with 14 bases between. This CDR3 reads CASSLVGTRENYGYTF. The CDR3 DNA sequence: TGTGCCAGCAGCTTAGTAGGGACACGGGAGAACTATGGCTACACCTTC.

This clonotype was recorded at least ten times. This rearrangement joins TRBV6-5 to TRBJ1-2; D uncertain. CDR3 size: 14 residues. Trimming removed 6 bases from V and 4 bases from J, with 15 bases in between. Germline lookup yields CDR1 MNHEY and CDR2 SVGAGI. CDR3 residues: CASRTPQSVYGYTF. As DNA, the CDR3 is TGTGCCAGCAGAACCCCCCAAAGTGTCTATGGCTACACCTTC.

The sample holds a few counts of this clonotype. This chain connects TRBV12-3 or TRBV12-4 to TRBJ2-2; perhaps TRBD1 as D (6 bases). The CDR3 has 15 amino acids. V was shortened by 5 bases and J by 8 bases, with 18 bases between the two germline ends. The CDR3 is CASSGTRRGLGELFF. The DNA for the CDR3 is TGTGCCAGCAGTGGGACACGGCGCGGATTGGGGGAGCTGTTTTTT.

This clonotype was detected many times. The V call is TRBV18, the J call TRBJ2-7; D possibly corresponds to TRBD2 (5 bases). CDR1 and CDR2 from the germline V gene are KGHSH and LQKENI. There are 16 residues in the CDR3. The germline V and J ends were trimmed by 2 bases and 0 bases, with 14 bases remaining between them. The CDR3 spells CASSPGSRPSSYEQYF. CDR3 in DNA: TGTGCCAGCTCACCAGGGAGTCGTCCGAGCTCCTACGAGCAGTACTTC.